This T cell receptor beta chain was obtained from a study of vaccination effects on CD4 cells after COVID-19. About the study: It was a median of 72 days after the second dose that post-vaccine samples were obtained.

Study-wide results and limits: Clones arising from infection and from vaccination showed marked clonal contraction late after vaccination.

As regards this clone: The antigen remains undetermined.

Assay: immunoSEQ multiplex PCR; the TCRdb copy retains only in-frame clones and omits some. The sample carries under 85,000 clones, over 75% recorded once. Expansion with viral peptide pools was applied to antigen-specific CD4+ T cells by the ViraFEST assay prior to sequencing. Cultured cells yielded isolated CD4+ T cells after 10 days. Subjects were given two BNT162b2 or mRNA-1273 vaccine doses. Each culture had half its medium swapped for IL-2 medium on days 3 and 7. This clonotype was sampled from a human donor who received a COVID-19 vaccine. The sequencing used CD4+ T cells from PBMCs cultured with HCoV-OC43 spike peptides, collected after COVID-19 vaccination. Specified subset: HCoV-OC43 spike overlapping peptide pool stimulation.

This CDR3 is CASSRLGQQTYEQYV. The CDR3 DNA reads TGTGCCAGCAGTCGACTCGGACAGCAAACCTACGAGCAGTACGTC. The V gene is TRBV6-2 or TRBV6-3, the J gene TRBJ2-7, with D perhaps TRBD1 (6 bases). This CDR3 is 15 amino acids long. Trimming shortened V by 5 bases and J by 2 bases, and 16 bases separated the two germline ends. CDR1 and CDR2 from the germline V gene are MNHEY and SVGEGT.